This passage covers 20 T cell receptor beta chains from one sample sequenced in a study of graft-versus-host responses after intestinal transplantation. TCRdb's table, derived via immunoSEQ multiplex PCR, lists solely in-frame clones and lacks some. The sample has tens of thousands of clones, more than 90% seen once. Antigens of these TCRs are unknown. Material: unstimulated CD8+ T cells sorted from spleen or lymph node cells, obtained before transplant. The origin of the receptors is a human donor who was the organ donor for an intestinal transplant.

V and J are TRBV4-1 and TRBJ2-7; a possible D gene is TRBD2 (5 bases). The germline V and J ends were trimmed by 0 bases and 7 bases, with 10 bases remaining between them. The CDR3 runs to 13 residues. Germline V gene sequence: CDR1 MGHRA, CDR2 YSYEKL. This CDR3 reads CASSQDRGWEQYF. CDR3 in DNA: TGCGCCAGCAGCCAAGACCGGGGTTGGGAGCAGTACTTC.

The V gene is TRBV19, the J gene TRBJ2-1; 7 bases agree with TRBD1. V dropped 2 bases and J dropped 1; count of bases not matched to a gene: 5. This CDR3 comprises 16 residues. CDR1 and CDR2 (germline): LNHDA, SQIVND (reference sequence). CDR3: CASSIKIRGSYNEQFF. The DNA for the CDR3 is TGTGCCAGTAGTATAAAAATCAGGGGGTCCTACAATGAGCAGTTCTTC.

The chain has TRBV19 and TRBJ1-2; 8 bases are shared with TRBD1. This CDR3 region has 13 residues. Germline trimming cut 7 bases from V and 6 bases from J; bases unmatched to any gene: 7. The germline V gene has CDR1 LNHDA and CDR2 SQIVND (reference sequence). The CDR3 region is CASKPGGADGYTF. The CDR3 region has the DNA TGTGCCAGTAAGCCAGGGGGCGCTGATGGCTACACCTTC.

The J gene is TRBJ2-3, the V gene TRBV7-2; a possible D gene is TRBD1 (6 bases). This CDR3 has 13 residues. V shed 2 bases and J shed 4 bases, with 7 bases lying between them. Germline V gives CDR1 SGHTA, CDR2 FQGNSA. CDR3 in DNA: TGTGCCAGCAGCTTATCAGGGGCAGATACGCAGTATTTT. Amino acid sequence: CASSLSGADTQYF.

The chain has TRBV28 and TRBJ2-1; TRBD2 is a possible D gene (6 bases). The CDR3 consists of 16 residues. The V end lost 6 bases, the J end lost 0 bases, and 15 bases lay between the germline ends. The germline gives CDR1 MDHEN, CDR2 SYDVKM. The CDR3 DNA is TGTGCCAGCAGGAGGGAGGCGGGGAGCTCCTACAATGAGCAGTTCTTC. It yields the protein CASRREAGSSYNEQFF.

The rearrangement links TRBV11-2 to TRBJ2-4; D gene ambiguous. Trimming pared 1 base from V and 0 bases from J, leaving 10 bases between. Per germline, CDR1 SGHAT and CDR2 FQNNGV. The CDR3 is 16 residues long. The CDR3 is CASSLVSLIAKNIQYF. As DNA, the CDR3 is TGTGCCAGCAGCTTAGTATCGTTGATAGCCAAAAACATTCAGTACTTC.

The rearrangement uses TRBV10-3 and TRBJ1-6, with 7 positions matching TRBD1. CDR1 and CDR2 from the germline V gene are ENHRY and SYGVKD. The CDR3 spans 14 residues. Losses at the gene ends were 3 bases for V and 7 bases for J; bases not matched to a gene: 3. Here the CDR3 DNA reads TGTGCCATCAGTGAAGCGACAGGGAATTCACCCCTCCACTTT. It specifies CAISEATGNSPLHF.

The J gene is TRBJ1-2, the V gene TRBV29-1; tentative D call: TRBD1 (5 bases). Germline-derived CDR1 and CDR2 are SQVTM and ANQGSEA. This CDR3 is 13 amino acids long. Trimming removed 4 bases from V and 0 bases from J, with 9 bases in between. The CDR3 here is CSVVDTSNYGYTF. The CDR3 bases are TGCAGCGTTGTGGACACATCTAACTATGGCTACACCTTC.

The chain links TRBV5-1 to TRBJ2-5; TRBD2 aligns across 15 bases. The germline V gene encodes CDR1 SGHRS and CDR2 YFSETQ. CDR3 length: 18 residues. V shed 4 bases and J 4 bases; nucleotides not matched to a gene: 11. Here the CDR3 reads CASSHTGLAGGPGETQYF. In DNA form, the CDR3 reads TGCGCCAGCAGCCACACAGGACTAGCGGGGGGGCCGGGAGAGACCCAGTACTTC.

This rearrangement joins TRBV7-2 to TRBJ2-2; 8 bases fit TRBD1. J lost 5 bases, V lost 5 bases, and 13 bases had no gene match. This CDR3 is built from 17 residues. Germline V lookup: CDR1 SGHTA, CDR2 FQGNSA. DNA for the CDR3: TGTGCCAGCAGCGGGAGACGACAGGGGCCAATAACCGGGGAGCTGTTTTTT. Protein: CASSGRRQGPITGELFF.

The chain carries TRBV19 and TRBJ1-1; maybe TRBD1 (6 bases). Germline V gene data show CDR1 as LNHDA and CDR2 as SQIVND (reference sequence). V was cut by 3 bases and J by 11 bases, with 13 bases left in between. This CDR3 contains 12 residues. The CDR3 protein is CASSISDRKAFF. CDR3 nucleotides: TGTGCCAGTAGTATTTCTGACAGGAAGGCTTTCTTT.

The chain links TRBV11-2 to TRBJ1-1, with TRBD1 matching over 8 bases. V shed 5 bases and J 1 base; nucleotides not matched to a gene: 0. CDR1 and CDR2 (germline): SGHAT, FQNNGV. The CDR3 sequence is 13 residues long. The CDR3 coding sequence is TGTGCCAGCAGCGGACAGGGGAACACTGAAGCTTTCTTT. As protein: CASSGQGNTEAFF.

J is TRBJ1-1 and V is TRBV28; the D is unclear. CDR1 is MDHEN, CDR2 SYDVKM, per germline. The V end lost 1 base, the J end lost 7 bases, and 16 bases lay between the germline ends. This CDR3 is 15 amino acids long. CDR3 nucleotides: TGTGCCAGCAGTTTATCCATAGCGCGGACGGTTGAAGCTTTCTTT. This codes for CASSLSIARTVEAFF. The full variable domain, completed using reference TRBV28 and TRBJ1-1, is DVKVTQSSRYLVKRTGEKVFLECVQDMDHENMFWYRQDPGLGLRLIYFSYDVKMKEKGDIPEGYSVSREKKERFSLILESASTNQTSMYLCASSLSIARTVEAFFGQGTRLTVV.

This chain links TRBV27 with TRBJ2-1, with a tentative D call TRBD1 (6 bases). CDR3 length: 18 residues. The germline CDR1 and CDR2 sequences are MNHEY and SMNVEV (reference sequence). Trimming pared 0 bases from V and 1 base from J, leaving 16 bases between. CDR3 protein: CASSLSAQGSGSYNEQFF. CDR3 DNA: TGTGCCAGCAGTTTATCGGCACAGGGTTCTGGGTCCTACAATGAGCAGTTCTTC.

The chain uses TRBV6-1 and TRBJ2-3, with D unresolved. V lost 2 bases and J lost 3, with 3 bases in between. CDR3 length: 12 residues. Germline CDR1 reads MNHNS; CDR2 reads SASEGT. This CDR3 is CASSEFTDTQYF. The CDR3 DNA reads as TGTGCCAGCAGTGAATTTACAGATACGCAGTATTTT.

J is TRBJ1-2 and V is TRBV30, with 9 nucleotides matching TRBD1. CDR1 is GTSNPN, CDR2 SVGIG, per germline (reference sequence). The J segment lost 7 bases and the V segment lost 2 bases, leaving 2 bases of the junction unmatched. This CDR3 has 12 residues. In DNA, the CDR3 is TGTGCCTGGAGTTCGACAGGGGGTGGCTACACCTTC. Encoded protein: CAWSSTGGGYTF.

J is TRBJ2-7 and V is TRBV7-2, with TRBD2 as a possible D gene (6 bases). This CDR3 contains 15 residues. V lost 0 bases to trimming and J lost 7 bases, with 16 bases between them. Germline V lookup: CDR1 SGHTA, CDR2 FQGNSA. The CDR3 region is CASSLAIVAAVEQYF. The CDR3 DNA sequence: TGTGCCAGCAGCTTAGCGATAGTAGCGGCCGTGGAGCAGTACTTC. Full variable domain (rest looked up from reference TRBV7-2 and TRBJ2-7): GAGVSQSPSNKVTEKGKDVELRCDPISGHTALYWYRQSLGQGLEFLIYFQGNSAPDKSGLPSDRFSAERTGGSVSTLTIQRTQQEDSAVYLCASSLAIVAAVEQYFGPGTRLTVT.

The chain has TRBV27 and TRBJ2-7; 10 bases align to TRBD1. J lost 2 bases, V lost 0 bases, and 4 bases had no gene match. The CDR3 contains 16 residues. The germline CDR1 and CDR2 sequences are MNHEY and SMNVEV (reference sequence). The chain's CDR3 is CASSLSGQGLAYEQYF. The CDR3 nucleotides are TGTGCCAGCAGTTTATCGGGACAGGGGCTCGCCTACGAGCAGTACTTC.

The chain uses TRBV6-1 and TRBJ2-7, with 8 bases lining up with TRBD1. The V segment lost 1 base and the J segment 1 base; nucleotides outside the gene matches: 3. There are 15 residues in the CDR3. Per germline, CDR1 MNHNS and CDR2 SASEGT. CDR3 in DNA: TGTGCCAGCAGTGAAGTGGACAGGGAGTCCTACGAGCAGTACTTC. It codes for CASSEVDRESYEQYF.

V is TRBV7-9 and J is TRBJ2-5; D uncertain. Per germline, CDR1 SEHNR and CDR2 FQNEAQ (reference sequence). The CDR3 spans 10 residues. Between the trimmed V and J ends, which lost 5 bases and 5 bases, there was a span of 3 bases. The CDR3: CASSPETQYF. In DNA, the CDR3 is TGTGCCAGCAGCCCTGAGACCCAGTACTTC.